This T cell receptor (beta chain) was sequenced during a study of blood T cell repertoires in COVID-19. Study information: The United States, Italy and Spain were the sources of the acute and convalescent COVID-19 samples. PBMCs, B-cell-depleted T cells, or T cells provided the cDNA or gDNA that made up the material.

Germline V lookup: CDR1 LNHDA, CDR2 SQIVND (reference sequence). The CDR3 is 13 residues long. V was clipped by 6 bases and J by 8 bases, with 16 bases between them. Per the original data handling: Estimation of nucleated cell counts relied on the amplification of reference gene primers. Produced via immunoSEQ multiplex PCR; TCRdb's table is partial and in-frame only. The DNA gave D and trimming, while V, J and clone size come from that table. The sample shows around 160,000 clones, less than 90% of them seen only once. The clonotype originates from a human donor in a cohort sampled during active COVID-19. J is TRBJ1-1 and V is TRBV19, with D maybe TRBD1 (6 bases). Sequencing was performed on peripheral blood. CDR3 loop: CASSPGQTREAFF. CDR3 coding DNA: TGTGCCAGTAGCCCGGGACAAACGAGGGAAGCTTTCTTT.